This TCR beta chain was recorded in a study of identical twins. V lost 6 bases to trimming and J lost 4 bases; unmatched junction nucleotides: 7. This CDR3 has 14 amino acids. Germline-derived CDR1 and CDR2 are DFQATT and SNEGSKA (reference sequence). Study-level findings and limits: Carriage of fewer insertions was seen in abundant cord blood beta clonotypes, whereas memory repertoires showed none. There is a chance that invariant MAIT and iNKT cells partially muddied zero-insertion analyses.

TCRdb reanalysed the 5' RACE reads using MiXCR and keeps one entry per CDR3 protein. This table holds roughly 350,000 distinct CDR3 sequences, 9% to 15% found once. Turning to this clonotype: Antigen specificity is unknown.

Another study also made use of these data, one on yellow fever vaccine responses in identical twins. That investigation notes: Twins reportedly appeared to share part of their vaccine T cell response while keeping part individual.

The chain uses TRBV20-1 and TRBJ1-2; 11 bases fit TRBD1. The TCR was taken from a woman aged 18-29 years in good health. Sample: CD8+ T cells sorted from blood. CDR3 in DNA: TGCAGTGCCCCACGGGACAGGGGGTTCTATGGCTACACCTTC. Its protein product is CSAPRDRGFYGYTF.